This record covers a single T cell receptor beta chain. Its antigen is undetermined. The mixed lymphocyte reaction cells were cocultured at 37°C for more than five days. The data are from a study of siplizumab effects on memory and regulatory T cells. Points from the study as a whole: The apparent diversity of naive T cells exceeded that of memory cells, and naive T cells seemed to make a major contribution to the alloresponse. The alloreactive clones that mapped to unstimulated subsets made up only a minor fraction.

Approximately 10^5 TCR templates per sample were assayed. Using immunoSEQ multiplex PCR, the repertoire was profiled, and TCRdb retains in-frame clones only, with some absent. The table has about 15,000 clones, 40% to 55% seen once. This CDR3 has 13 residues. Per germline, CDR1 SGHTA and CDR2 FQGNSA. Trimming pared 4 bases from V and 8 bases from J, leaving 12 bases between. The chain couples TRBV7-2 to TRBJ2-1; D uncertain. The sequence was obtained from a human donor in good health; the cells came from an allogeneic mixed lymphocyte reaction. Some clones in this sample may be carry-over from other donors' samples. Sequenced input: CFSE-low (dividing) CD4+ T cells sorted from an allogeneic mixed lymphocyte reaction. In DNA form, the CDR3 reads TGTGCCAGCAGCTCTCCTGTGAGCTATGAGCAGTTCTTC. This encodes CASSSPVSYEQFF. Combining the CDR3 with reference TRBV7-2 and TRBJ2-1 gives the whole variable domain GAGVSQSPSNKVTEKGKDVELRCDPISGHTALYWYRQSLGQGLEFLIYFQGNSAPDKSGLPSDRFSAERTGGSVSTLTIQRTQQEDSAVYLCASSSPVSYEQFFGPGTRLTVL.